This record covers a single TCR beta chain. Its antigen remains unidentified. The junction had 8 bases not matched to a gene; V was cut back by 1 base and J by 3 bases. This CDR3 comprises 17 residues. Per the germline V gene, CDR1 is MDHEN and CDR2 is SYDVKM. This specimen comes from a study of response to subunit inactivated influenza vaccine. Study findings and constraints: Each seasonal influenza vaccination, the authors suggested, recruits few new T cells.

MiXCR, applied by TCRdb to the RT-PCR reads, yields one record per CDR3 protein. Of 600,000 to 850,000 distinct CDR3 sequences in the sample, about 15% were seen once. This specimen was PBMCs from blood, taken around two weeks before vaccination. The receptor's source is a man over 45 who received an inactivated influenza vaccine. V gene TRBV28 combines with J gene TRBJ1-1; 10 bases agree with TRBD1. The CDR3 loop reads CASSLFGTGAPHTEAFF. Written as DNA, the CDR3 is TGTGCCAGCAGTTTATTCGGGACAGGGGCGCCGCACACTGAAGCTTTCTTT.